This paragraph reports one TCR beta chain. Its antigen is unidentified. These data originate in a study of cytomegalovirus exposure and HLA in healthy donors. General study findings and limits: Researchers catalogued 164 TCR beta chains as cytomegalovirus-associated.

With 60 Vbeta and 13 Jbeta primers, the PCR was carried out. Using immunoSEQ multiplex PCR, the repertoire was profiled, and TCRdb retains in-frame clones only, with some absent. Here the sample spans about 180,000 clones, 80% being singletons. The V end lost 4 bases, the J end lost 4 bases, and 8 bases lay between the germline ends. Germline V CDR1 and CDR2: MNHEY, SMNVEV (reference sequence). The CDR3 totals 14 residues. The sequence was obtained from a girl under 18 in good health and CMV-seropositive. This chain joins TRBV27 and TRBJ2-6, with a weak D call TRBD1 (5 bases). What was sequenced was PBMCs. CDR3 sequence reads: CASSWGSGANVLTF. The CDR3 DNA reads TGTGCCAGCAGTTGGGGCTCCGGGGCCAACGTCCTGACTTTC.